A selection of T cell receptor beta chains follows, all from one sample in a study of T cells after yellow fever vaccination. TCRdb re-derived calls from the 5' RACE reads in MiXCR, one entry per CDR3 protein. Of approximately 240,000 distinct CDR3 sequences listed, about 3.9% are singletons. The input for sequencing was PBMCs, taken 15 days after the yellow fever booster vaccination. Receptors originate from a man younger than 35 who received the YFV17D yellow fever vaccine. Both conserved end residues are trimmed from each CDR3.

CDR3 protein,J gene,V gene
ASSVISRAPEAF,TRBJ1-1,TRBV9
ASSQKGEGYNEQF,TRBJ2-1,TRBV7-9
SARSGVDEQY,TRBJ2-7,TRBV20-1
ASSLAPPVRTDTQY,TRBJ2-3,TRBV5-1
AKCLGETAGNTIY,TRBJ1-3,TRBV24-1
ASSHRGSEAF,TRBJ1-1,TRBV3-1
ASSGQGAQTETQY,TRBJ2-5,TRBV6-6
ASSHQRGQTQY,TRBJ2-5,TRBV14
SVEVTGAGELF,TRBJ2-2,TRBV29-1
ASSPRGDTDTQY,TRBJ2-3,TRBV5-5
ASSSLPQGNEQF,TRBJ2-1,TRBV7-3
ASSPLGGAEAF,TRBJ1-1,TRBV13
ASRRPGQGSRTEAF,TRBJ1-1,TRBV4-1
SARGSWDTQY,TRBJ2-3,TRBV20-1
ASSPKRGGPYNEQF,TRBJ2-1,TRBV12-3/TRBV12-4
ASSYRNEQY,TRBJ2-7,TRBV7-9
ASGSALAGDHEQF,TRBJ2-1,TRBV12-5
ATSFGGRGETQY,TRBJ2-5,TRBV15
ASSSLTYEQF,TRBJ2-1,TRBV18
ASSARGASTEAF,TRBJ1-1,TRBV9
ASSLDGAGAF,TRBJ1-1,TRBV7-2
ASSGGSSEQF,TRBJ2-1,TRBV25-1
ASSQDEGGAF,TRBJ1-1,TRBV4-3
ATSSTGHYYLQAF,TRBJ1-1,TRBV15
ASSRGRGETQY,TRBJ2-5,TRBV5-1
ASYAGAEQY,TRBJ2-7,TRBV5-1
ASSSGQGDGYT,TRBJ1-2,TRBV5-1
AIRGTPRDTDTQY,TRBJ2-3,TRBV10-3
ASSVEATRTGELF,TRBJ2-2,TRBV9
ASSTEWLAKNIQY,TRBJ2-4,TRBV7-9
ASRTTGLGTEAF,TRBJ1-1,TRBV6-5
ASSYYESPLH,TRBJ1-6,TRBV12-3/TRBV12-4
ASSLGTEGYNSPLH,TRBJ1-6,TRBV5-6
ASSLRQGPEKTNTGELF,TRBJ2-2,TRBV5-1
ASSLWVGETQY,TRBJ2-5,TRBV27
ASSLGAGLNEQF,TRBJ2-1,TRBV5-1
ASSQDRGYSPLH,TRBJ1-6,TRBV5-4
ASSAAASSGTVNYEQY,TRBJ2-7,TRBV5-1
ASSLGGTKETQY,TRBJ2-5,TRBV5-1
ASSPSGLQPQH,TRBJ1-5,TRBV19
SARPPLGPNTEAF,TRBJ1-1,TRBV20-1
ASSSGTSGRTQY,TRBJ2-3,TRBV7-9
SVFGRRSETQY,TRBJ2-5,TRBV20-1
SAAQAASGNTIY,TRBJ1-3,TRBV20-1
ASSQVLDEKLF,TRBJ1-4,TRBV4-3
ASSLVGLTQETQY,TRBJ2-5,TRBV11-2
ASSIRPGALQPQH,TRBJ1-5,TRBV12-3/TRBV12-4
ATSLDRDWNQPQH,TRBJ1-5,TRBV10-3
ASRLTTGELQPQH,TRBJ1-5,TRBV5-1
SVEEWGSGNTIY,TRBJ1-3,TRBV29-1
ASSFMGSGYT,TRBJ1-2,TRBV7-6
ASSGGGQPQH,TRBJ1-5,TRBV7-2
ASSQDWAGGPYNEQF,TRBJ2-1,TRBV4-3
ASSQGAALSGANVLT,TRBJ2-6,TRBV4-2
ASSFPDSSSYEQY,TRBJ2-7,TRBV12-3/TRBV12-4
ATSLDREDEETQY,TRBJ2-5,TRBV15
ASSLQNSPLH,TRBJ1-6,TRBV5-6
ASTSVSKTYEQY,TRBJ2-7,TRBV7-2
ASSHKGPNQPQH,TRBJ1-5,TRBV6-2/TRBV6-3
ASSPFGGNTEAF,TRBJ1-1,TRBV3-1